One sample yielded the 7 T cell receptor beta chains listed below, sequenced in a study of blood T cell repertoires in COVID-19. TCRdb's table, derived via immunoSEQ multiplex PCR, lists solely in-frame clones and lacks some. The sample lists 300,000 to 400,000 clones; over 75% were seen once. The source material was peripheral blood. The source is a woman aged 50 to 65 with active or convalescent COVID-19.

The chain has TRBV3-1 (or the pseudogene TRBV3-2) and TRBJ1-1, with D perhaps TRBD1 (6 bases). Trimming removed 5 bases from V and 5 bases from J, with 12 bases in between. Germline CDR1 reads LGHDT; CDR2 reads YNNKEL (reference sequence). The CDR3 is made up of 13 amino acids. CDR3 nucleotides: TGTGCCAGCAGCAAACAGGGCGGGACTGAAGCTTTCTTT. Protein sequence: CASSKQGGTEAFF.

This clone was picked up a small number of times. This sample also contains other DNA sequences that code for the same CDR3. V and J are TRBV28 and TRBJ2-3, with TRBD2 identical over 7 bases. CDR1 and CDR2 (germline): MDHEN, SYDVKM. The V segment lost 4 bases and the J segment 1 base; nucleotides outside the gene matches: 5. This CDR3 contains 15 residues. CDR3 in amino acids: CASSSPGGGTDTQYF. CDR3 in DNA: TGTGCCAGCAGTTCACCGGGGGGAGGCACAGATACGCAGTATTTT.

This clone was detected only a few times. The rearrangement uses TRBV9 and TRBJ2-1; D gene ambiguous. Germline V CDR1 and CDR2: SGDLS, YYNGEE. Trimming shortened V by 0 bases and J by 4 bases, and 5 bases separated the two germline ends. The CDR3 has 13 amino acids. In nucleotides, the CDR3 is TGTGCCAGCAGCGTAGCTCAGTACAATGAGCAGTTCTTC. This sequence encodes CASSVAQYNEQFF.

The chain employs TRBV15 and TRBJ1-4; D perhaps matches TRBD1 (5 bases). The V gene's germline CDR1 is LNHNV and CDR2 YYDKDF (reference sequence). Trimming took off 0 bases at V and 4 bases at J, with 9 bases between the two ends. The CDR3 is 15 residues long. CDR3 DNA: TGTGCCACCAGCAGAGATACAGGAATTAATGAAAAACTGTTTTTT. This encodes CATSRDTGINEKLFF. Drawing the rest from reference TRBV15 and TRBJ1-4, the complete variable domain is DAMVIQNPRYQVTQFGKPVTLSCSQTLNHNVMYWYQQKSSQAPKLLFHYYDKDFNNEADTPDNFQSRRPNTSFCFLDIRSPGLGDTAMYLCATSRDTGINEKLFFGSGTQLSVL.

This sequence joins TRBV9 and TRBJ1-2, with 7 positions matching TRBD1. The CDR3 runs 15 residues. Germline CDR1 is SGDLS and CDR2 is YYNGEE. V lost 2 bases and J lost 4; bases outside the gene matches: 8. CDR3 DNA: TGTGCCAGCAGCGTGGAACAGGGGTCGGGCTATGGCTACACCTTC. Translating gives CASSVEQGSGYGYTF.

The V call is TRBV11-2, the J call TRBJ1-1; 9 nucleotides agree with TRBD1. There are 16 residues in the CDR3. Germline CDR1 reads SGHAT; CDR2 reads FQNNGV. V lost 1 base, J lost 6 bases, and 9 bases stayed unmatched. The CDR3 sequence: CASSLGRGTGSAEAFF. CDR3 in DNA: TGTGCCAGCAGCTTAGGGCGGGGGACAGGGTCGGCTGAAGCTTTCTTT.

This rearrangement joins TRBV12-5 to TRBJ2-1; TRBD1 matches at 7 bases. This CDR3 has 13 amino acids. The V gene end was trimmed by 5 bases and the J gene end by 6 bases; junction bases not matched to a gene: 4. Germline CDR1 LGHNT, CDR2 FRNRAP. The CDR3 DNA follows: TGTGCTAGTGGTCTGGACAGGAGCAATGAGCAGTTCTTC. This translates into CASGLDRSNEQFF.